The 3 T cell receptor beta chains presented below share a single source sample, sequenced in a study of beta chain features in type 1 diabetes. The investigators reverse transcribed all of the isolated RNA, so they sequenced expressed TCRB transcripts. The repertoire was sequenced with immunoSEQ multiplex PCR; TCRdb's copy has only in-frame clones and lacks some. This repertoire shows over 150,000 clones, around 8% found once; its top ten account for nearly 0.65%. The source material was central memory CD4+ T cells from blood. These receptors were collected from a man aged 18-30 years in good health.

The V and J genes are TRBV11-2 and TRBJ1-2; perhaps TRBD1 as D (6 bases). CDR1 and CDR2 from the germline V gene are SGHAT and FQNNGV. Trimming took off 2 bases at V and 8 bases at J, with 12 bases between the two ends. The CDR3 contains 13 residues. For the CDR3, the DNA is TGTGCCAGCAGCTTAACAGGGTATCGCGGCTACACCTTC. Translated, it gives CASSLTGYRGYTF. The full variable domain, rest sourced from reference TRBV11-2 and TRBJ1-2, is EAGVAQSPRYKIIEKRQSVAFWCNPISGHATLYWYQQILGQGPKLLIQFQNNGVVDDSQLPKDRFSAERLKGVDSTLKIQPAKLEDSAVYLCASSLTGYRGYTFGSGTRLTVV.

The sample holds a few counts of this clone. V is TRBV27 and J is TRBJ2-2; no clear D. Per germline, CDR1 MNHEY and CDR2 SMNVEV (reference sequence). V was clipped by 4 bases and J by 6 bases, with 18 bases between them. This CDR3 contains 16 residues. The CDR3 DNA sequence: TGTGCCAGCAGTTACGAGTACCCAATAGCCCCCGGGGAGCTGTTTTTT. Its translation: CASSYEYPIAPGELFF.

This clone was counted ten times or more. The V call is TRBV28, the J call TRBJ2-5, with D unresolved. Germline V gene data show CDR1 as MDHEN and CDR2 as SYDVKM. The CDR3 consists of 11 residues. Between the trimmed V and J ends, which lost 4 bases and 4 bases, there was a span of 4 bases. CDR3 sequence (DNA): TGTGCCAGCAGTTCCGGAGAGACCCAGTACTTC. It encodes CASSSGETQYF.